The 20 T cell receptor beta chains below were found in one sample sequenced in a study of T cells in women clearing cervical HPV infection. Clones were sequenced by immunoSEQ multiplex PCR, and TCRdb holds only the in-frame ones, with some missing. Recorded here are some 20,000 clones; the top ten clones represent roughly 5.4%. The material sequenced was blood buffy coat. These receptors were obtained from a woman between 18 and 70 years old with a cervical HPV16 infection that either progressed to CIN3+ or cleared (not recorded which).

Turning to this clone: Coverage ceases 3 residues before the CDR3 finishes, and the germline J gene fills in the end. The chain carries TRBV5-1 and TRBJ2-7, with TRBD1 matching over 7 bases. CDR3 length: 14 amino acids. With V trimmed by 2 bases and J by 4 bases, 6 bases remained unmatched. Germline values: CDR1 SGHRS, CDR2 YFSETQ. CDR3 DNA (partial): TGCGCCAGCAGCTTAGACAGGGATCAATACGAG. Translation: CASSLDRDQYE. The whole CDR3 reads CASSLDRDQYEQYF.

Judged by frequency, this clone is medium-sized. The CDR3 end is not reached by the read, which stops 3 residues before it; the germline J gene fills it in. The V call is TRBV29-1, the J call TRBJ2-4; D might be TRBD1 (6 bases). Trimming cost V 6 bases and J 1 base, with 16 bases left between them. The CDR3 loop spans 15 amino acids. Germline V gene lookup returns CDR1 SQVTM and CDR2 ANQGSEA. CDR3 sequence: CSVEWGRGAKNIQYF. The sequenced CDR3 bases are TGCAGCGTCGAGTGGGGGCGAGGGGCCAAAAACATT. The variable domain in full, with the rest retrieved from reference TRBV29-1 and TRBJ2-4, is SAVISQKPSRDICQRGTSLTIQCQVDSQVTMMFWYRQQPGQSLTLIATANQGSEATYESGFVIDKFPISRPNLTFSTLTVSNMSPEDSSIYLCSVEWGRGAKNIQYFGAGTRLSVL.

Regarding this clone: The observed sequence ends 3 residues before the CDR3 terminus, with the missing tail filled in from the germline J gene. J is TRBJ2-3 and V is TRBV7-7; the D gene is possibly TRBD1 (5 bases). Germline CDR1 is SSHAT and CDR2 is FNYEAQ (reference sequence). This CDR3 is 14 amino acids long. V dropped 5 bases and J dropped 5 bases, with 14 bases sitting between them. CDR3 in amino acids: CASSLRPTEDTQYF. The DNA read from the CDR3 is TGTGCCAGCAGCCTCCGACCGACAGAAGATACG.

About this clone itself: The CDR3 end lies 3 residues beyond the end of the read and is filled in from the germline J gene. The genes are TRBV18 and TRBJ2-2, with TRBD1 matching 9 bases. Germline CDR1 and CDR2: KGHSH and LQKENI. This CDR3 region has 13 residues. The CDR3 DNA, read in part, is TGTGCCAGCTCCGGGACAGGGAATGAAAAG. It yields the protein CASSGTGNEK. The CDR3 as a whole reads CASSGTGNEKLFF.

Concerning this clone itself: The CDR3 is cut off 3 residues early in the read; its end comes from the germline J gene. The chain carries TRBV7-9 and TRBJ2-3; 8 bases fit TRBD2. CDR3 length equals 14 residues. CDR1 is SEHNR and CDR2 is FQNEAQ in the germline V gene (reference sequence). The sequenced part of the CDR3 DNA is TGTGCCAGCAGCCCTGGACTAGCCCCTGGGACG. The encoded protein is CASSPGLAPGT. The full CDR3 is CASSPGLAPGTQYF.

CDR3: CASSLVGRVNEKLFF. CDR3 DNA, as far as it was read: TGCGCCAGCAGCTTGGTGGGGCGAGTAAATGAAAAG. V usage is TRBV5-1 and J usage is TRBJ2-2, with D possibly being TRBD1 (5 bases). The read falls 3 residues short of the CDR3 end, and the missing part is taken from the germline J gene. This CDR3 region has 15 residues. CDR1 is SGHRS and CDR2 is YFSETQ in the germline V gene. The whole variable domain, remainder taken from reference TRBV5-1 and TRBJ2-2, is KAGVTQTPRYLIKTRGQQVTLSCSPISGHRSVSWYQQTPGQGLQFLFEYFSETQRNKGNFPGRFSGRQFSNSRSEMNVSTLELGDSALYLCASSLVGRVNEKLFFGEGSRLTVL.

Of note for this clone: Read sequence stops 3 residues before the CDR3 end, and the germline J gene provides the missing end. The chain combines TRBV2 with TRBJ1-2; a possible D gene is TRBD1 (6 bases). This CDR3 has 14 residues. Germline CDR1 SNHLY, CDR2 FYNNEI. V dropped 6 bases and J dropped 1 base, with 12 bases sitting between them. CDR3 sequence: CASSLQGVNYGYTF. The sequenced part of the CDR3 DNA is TGTGCCAGCAGCCTACAGGGAGTTAACTATGGC.

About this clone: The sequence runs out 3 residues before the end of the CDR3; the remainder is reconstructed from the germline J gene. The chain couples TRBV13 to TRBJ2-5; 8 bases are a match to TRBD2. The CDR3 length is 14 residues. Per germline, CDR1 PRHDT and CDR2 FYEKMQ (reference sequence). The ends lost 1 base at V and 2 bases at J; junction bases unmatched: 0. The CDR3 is CASSLASGQETQYF. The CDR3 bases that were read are TGTGCCAGCAGCTTAGCTAGCGGGCAAGAGACC.

The CDR3 here is CASSGQGLGNQPQHF. The sequenced part of the CDR3 DNA is TGCGCCAGCAGTGGACAGGGGCTGGGCAATCAGCCC. The chain couples TRBV10-1 to TRBJ1-5; 8 nucleotides agree with TRBD1. The read ends 3 residues shy of where the CDR3 ends; the end is completed using the germline J gene. Germline V lookup: CDR1 WNHNN, CDR2 SYGVQD (reference sequence). After removal of 4 bases from V and 2 bases from J, the junction contained 4 bases not matched to a gene. The CDR3 sequence is 15 residues long.

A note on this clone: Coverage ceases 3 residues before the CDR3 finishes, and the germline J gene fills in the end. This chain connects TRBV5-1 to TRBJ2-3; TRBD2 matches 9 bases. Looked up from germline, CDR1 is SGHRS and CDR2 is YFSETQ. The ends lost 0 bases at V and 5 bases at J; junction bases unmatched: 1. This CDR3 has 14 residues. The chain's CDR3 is CASSLGGGEDTQYF. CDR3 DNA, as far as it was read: TGCGCCAGCAGCTTGGGCGGGGGGGAAGATACG.

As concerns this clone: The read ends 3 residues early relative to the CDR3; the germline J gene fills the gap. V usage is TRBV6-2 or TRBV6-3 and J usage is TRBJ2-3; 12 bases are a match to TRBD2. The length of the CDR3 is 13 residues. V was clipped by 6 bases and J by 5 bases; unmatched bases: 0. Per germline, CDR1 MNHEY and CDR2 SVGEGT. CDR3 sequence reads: CASRTSGGDTQYF. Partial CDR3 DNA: TGTGCCAGCAGGACTAGCGGGGGAGATACG.

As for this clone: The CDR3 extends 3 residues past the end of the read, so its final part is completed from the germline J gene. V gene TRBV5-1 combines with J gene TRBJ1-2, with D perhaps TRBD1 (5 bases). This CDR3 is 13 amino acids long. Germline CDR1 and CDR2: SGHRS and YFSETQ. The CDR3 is CASSLTGPDEYTF. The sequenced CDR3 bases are TGCGCCAGCAGCTTAACAGGTCCGGACGAG.

The CDR3 protein is CASSEKGNNSPLHF. The sequenced CDR3 bases are TGTGCCAGCAGTGAGAAGGGGAACAATTCACCC. The rearrangement joins TRBV6-4 to TRBJ1-6, with D perhaps TRBD1 (5 bases). From the germline J gene comes the end of the CDR3, since the read stops 3 residues before it. Per germline, CDR1 MRHNA and CDR2 SNTAGT. Trimming shortened V by 3 bases and J by 7 bases, and 10 bases separated the two germline ends. CDR3 size: 14 residues.

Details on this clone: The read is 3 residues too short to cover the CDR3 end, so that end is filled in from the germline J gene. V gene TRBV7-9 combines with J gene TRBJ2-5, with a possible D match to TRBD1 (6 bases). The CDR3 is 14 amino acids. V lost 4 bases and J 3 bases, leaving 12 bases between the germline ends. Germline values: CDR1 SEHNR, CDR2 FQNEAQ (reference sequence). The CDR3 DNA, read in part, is TGTGCCAGCAGCTCGGGACAAAGCAAAGAGACC. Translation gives CASSSGQSKET. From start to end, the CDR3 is CASSSGQSKETQYF.

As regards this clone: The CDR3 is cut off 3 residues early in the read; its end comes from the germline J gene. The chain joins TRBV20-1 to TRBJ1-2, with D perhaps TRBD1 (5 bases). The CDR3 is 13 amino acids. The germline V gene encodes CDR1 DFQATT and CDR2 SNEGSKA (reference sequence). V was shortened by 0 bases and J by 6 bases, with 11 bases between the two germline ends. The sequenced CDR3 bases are TGCAGTGCTAGAGATAGACCAGGGAATGGC. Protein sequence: CSARDRPGNG. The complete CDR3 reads CSARDRPGNGYTF.

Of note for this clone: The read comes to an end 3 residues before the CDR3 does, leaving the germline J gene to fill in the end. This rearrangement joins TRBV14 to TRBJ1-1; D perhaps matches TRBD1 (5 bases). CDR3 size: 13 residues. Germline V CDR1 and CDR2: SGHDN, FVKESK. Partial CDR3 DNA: TGTGCCAGCAGCCAAGAAGGGTCGGGGGGA. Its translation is CASSQEGSGG. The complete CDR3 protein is CASSQEGSGGAFF.

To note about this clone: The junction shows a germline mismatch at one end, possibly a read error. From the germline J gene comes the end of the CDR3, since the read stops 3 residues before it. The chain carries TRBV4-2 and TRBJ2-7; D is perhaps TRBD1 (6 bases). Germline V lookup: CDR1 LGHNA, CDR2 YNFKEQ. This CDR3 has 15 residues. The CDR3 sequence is CASSQGLGRSYEQYF. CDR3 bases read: TGCGCCAGCAGCCAGGGGCTAGGACGTTCCTACGAG.

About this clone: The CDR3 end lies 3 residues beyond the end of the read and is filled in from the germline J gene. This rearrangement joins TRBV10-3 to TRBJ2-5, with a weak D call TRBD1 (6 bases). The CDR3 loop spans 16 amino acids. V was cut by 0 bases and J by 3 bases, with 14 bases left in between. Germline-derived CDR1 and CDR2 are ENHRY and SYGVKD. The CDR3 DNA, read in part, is TGTGCCATCAGTGAGTCGAAGGCAGGGGAAAAAGAGACC. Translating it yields CAISESKAGEKET. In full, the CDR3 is CAISESKAGEKETQYF.

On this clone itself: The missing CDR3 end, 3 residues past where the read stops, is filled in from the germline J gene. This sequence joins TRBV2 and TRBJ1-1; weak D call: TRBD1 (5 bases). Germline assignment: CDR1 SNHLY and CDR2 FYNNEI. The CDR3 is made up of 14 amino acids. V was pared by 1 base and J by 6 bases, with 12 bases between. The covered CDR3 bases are TGTGCCAGCAGTGAAGAGGGGAGATCGGCTGAA. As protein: CASSEEGRSAE. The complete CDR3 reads CASSEEGRSAEAFF.

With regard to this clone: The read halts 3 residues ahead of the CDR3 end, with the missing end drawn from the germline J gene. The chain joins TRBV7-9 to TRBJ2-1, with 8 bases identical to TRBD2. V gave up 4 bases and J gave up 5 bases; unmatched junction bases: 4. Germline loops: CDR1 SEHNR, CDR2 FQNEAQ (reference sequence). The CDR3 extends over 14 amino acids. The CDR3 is CASSSRTSNNEQFF. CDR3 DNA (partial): TGTGCCAGCAGCTCCCGGACTAGCAACAATGAG.